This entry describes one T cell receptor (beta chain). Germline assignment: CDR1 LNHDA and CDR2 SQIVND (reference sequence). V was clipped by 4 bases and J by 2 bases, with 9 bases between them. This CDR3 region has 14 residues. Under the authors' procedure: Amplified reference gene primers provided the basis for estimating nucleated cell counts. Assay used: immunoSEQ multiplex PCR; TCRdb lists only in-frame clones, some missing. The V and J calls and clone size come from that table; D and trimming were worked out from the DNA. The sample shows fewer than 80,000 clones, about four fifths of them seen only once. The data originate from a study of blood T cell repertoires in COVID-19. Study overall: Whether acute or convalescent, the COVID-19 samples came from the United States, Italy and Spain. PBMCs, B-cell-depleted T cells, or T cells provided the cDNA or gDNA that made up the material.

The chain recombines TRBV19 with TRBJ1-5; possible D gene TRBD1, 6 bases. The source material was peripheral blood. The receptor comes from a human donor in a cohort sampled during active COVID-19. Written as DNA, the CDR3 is TGTGCCAGTAGTAACCGACAGGGCAATCAGCCCCAGCATTTT. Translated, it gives CASSNRQGNQPQHF.